Detailed here is one T cell receptor beta chain. There is no known antigen for this receptor. No clone much larger than this one lies a single base away; base qualities are absent. The data belong to a study of blood T cell repertoires in COVID-19 (dated by TCRdb to between 2020 and 2021). Study-level background: The collaborator samples originated in the United States, Italy and Spain and spanned the acute and convalescent phases of COVID-19. The material from the prospective study consisted of cDNA or gDNA derived from T cells, B-cell-depleted T cells, or PBMCs. The dataset comprised deeply sampled blood TCRbeta repertoires from subjects exposed to, actively infected with, or recovered from COVID-19. The repertoires were made available in a free public database intended to serve as a resource for research on the immune response to SARS-CoV-2. Samples were obtained from the ongoing ImmuneRACE study (first 160 participants) and from about 1,300 subjects provided by 6 global collaborators. A de-identified subject ID, COVID-19 status, age in years and sex were almost always included in the sample metadata. Where available, HLA class I and class II types were obtained from metadata supplied by the sample provider rather than from assay-based typing.

Each collaborating institution followed its own protocols to collect whole blood in K2EDTA tubes. For TCRbeta analysis, collaborators shipped samples as frozen whole blood, isolated PBMCs, or DNA extracted from either of those sample types. The immunoSEQ Assay, a bias-controlled multiplex PCR, was used to amplify TCRbeta CDR3 regions from genomic DNA. Per the source publication's procedure: Within the assay, amplification of reference gene primers was used to estimate how many nucleated cells each sample contained. To quantify the absolute abundance of each unique TCRbeta CDR3 rearrangement, sequence reads were collapsed and filtered. For each sample, productive Simpson clonality was calculated as the square root of Simpson's diversity index across productive rearrangements. This is the immuneACCESS table as TCRdb keeps it, with only in-frame sequences that have V and J called. A part of the clones is gone; compared with another copy, unresolved V genes explain less than half, and the rest is unexplained. The V and J calls and the clone size are those of that table, but D and trimming were determined from the DNA. In this sample the table shows hundreds of thousands of clones, approximately 86% of which occur a single time. The ten largest clones add up to 4.5% to 5% of the sample.

What the authors observed across the whole study: The amount of clinical and demographic metadata varied by source and participant and was provided uncurated.

According to the germline V gene, CDR1 reads MGHRA and CDR2 reads YSYEKL. Spanning cysteine to phenylalanine, the CDR3 consists of 14 amino acids. Only CDR3 DNA is held: 42 bases, read in frame from base 1. A distance of 8 bases separates the germline ends of V and J, which lose 1 base and 2 bases respectively. The chain was built from TRBV4-1 and TRBJ1-2; the D gene remains uncertain. The TCR was taken from a woman of 80 years or more with active or convalescent COVID-19. Sequencing was carried out using peripheral blood. The DNA sequence reads TGCGCCAGCAGCCAAGGGCAGAACAACTATGGCTACACCTTC. Its translation reads: CASSQGQNNYGYTF.